These T cell receptor beta chains were read from a single sample in a study of control samples from healthy donors and cancer patients. Sequenced by immunoSEQ multiplex PCR; TCRdb stores in-frame clones only, minus some. Here the sample spans 15,000 to 20,000 clones, approximately 90% being singletons. The sequencing sample was made of PBMCs. The receptors derive from a woman in her sixties with head and neck cancer. The CDR3 runs from the conserved cysteine through the conserved F or W. D genes are given only for firm matches. Clone size is shown for a subset of rows, as once, few, many or a class of expanded clone.

TRBV27	.	TRBJ1-5	TRBD1	CASSSGTAQNQPQHF	TGTGCCAGCAGCTCCGGGACAGCCCAAAATCAGCCCCAGCATTTT
TRBV9	once	TRBJ2-2	.	CASSVGGYGTGELFF	TGTGCCAGCAGCGTAGGCGGTTATGGGACCGGGGAGCTGTTTTTT
TRBV7-8	.	TRBJ1-1	.	CASSLGWGTMSTEAFF	TGTGCCAGCAGCTTAGGGTGGGGGACGATGAGCACTGAAGCTTTCTTT
TRBV18	.	TRBJ1-1	.	CASSLGQRDTEAFF	TGTGCCAGCTCACTCGGACAGAGGGACACTGAAGCTTTCTTT
TRBV5-5	.	TRBJ2-6	.	CASSLAEQGAGANVLTF	TGTGCCAGCAGCCTTGCGGAACAGGGCGCTGGGGCCAACGTCCTGACTTTC
TRBV10-2	.	TRBJ2-7	.	CAAQGHTSSYEQYF	TGCGCCGCCCAGGGACATACTAGCTCCTACGAGCAGTACTTC
TRBV10-2	.	TRBJ2-7	.	CASSESKGYEQYF	TGCGCCAGCAGTGAGTCCAAAGGTTACGAGCAGTACTTC
TRBV5-1	.	TRBJ1-1	.	CASSLGGQGFTEAFF	TGCGCCAGCAGCTTGGGGGGCCAGGGATTCACTGAAGCTTTCTTT
TRBV2	.	TRBJ1-5	.	CASSSPATQSNQPQHF	TGTGCCAGCAGTTCCCCCGCGACACAAAGCAATCAGCCCCAGCATTTT
TRBV5-1	.	TRBJ2-7	TRBD1	CASSLGQGPYEQYF	TGCGCCAGCAGCCTCGGACAGGGACCCTACGAGCAGTACTTC
TRBV18	.	TRBJ1-1	.	CASSEQANTEAFF	TGTGCCAGCTCGGAGCAGGCGAACACTGAAGCTTTCTTT
TRBV7-7	.	TRBJ1-1	.	CASSPLVSGNTEAFF	TGTGCCAGCAGCCCCCTGGTGAGCGGGAACACTGAAGCTTTCTTT
TRBV7-9	.	TRBJ2-3	.	CASSPYSADTQYF	TGTGCCAGCAGCCCCTATAGCGCAGATACGCAGTATTTT
TRBV7-9	once	TRBJ2-7	.	CASNRGTFQVEQYF	TGTGCCAGCAACCGGGGGACGTTCCAGGTCGAGCAGTACTTC
TRBV13	.	TRBJ2-7	.	CASTYRESYEQYF	TGTGCCAGCACTTATAGGGAGTCCTACGAGCAGTACTTC
TRBV2	.	TRBJ2-7	.	CASRARLGPYEQYF	TGTGCCAGCAGGGCGCGACTAGGACCCTACGAGCAGTACTTC
TRBV29-1	once	TRBJ2-7	.	CSVRLLNYEQYF	TGCAGCGTTCGATTACTTAACTACGAGCAGTACTTC
TRBV28	.	TRBJ1-1	.	CASSSRGAFF	TGTGCCAGCAGCTCCCGAGGGGCTTTCTTT
TRBV2	.	TRBJ1-1	.	CASSEGNMNTEAFF	TGTGCCAGCAGTGAAGGGAATATGAACACTGAAGCTTTCTTT
TRBV18	.	TRBJ2-1	.	CASSPPSYGSGFDEQFF	TGTGCCAGCTCACCACCGTCCTATGGGAGTGGCTTCGATGAGCAGTTCTTC
TRBV2	.	TRBJ2-7	TRBD2	CASSPTPPGARLAGLYEQYF	TGTGCCAGCAGCCCCACCCCCCCAGGGGCGCGCCTAGCGGGCCTCTACGAGCAGTACTTC
TRBV5-5	.	TRBJ2-2	.	CASSPWGTDTGELFF	TGTGCCAGCAGTCCTTGGGGGACGGACACCGGGGAGCTGTTTTTT
TRBV10-3	.	TRBJ2-1	TRBD1	CAIGRTGGEGDEQFF	TGTGCCATCGGGCGGACAGGGGGCGAGGGGGATGAGCAGTTCTTC
TRBV7-9	few	TRBJ1-4	.	CASSLETRKLFF	TGTGCCAGCAGCTTAGAAACAAGGAAACTGTTTTTT
TRBV6-4	once	TRBJ1-1	.	CASRPPGGTEAFF	TGTGCCAGCAGGCCACCGGGAGGCACTGAAGCTTTCTTT
TRBV10-2	.	TRBJ1-5	TRBD1	CASSGDRGRQPQHF	TGCGCCAGCAGTGGGGACAGGGGACGGCAGCCCCAGCATTTT
TRBV2	.	TRBJ1-1	TRBD1	CASRLDRGNTEAFF	TGTGCCAGCAGGCTAGACAGGGGGAACACTGAAGCTTTCTTT
TRBV7-2	.	TRBJ2-7	.	CASSLRTEIYEQYF	TGTGCCAGCAGCTTAAGGACAGAGATCTACGAGCAGTACTTC
TRBV20-1	once	TRBJ1-5	TRBD1	CSASRPRTGGTNQPQHF	TGCAGTGCTAGTAGGCCCAGGACAGGGGGCACCAATCAGCCCCAGCATTTT
TRBV19	.	TRBJ2-1	TRBD1	CASSLTGEVNEQFF	TGTGCCAGTAGCCTGACAGGGGAGGTCAATGAGCAGTTCTTC
TRBV3-1/TRBV3-2	.	TRBJ1-1	.	CASSHWATEAFF	TGTGCCAGCAGCCACTGGGCCACTGAAGCTTTCTTT
TRBV25-1	.	TRBJ2-7	TRBD2	CASSERGGQYF	TGTGCCAGCAGTGAACGCGGGGGGCAGTACTTC
TRBV7-2	once	TRBJ2-1	TRBD1	CASSLEPGGRSEQFF	TGTGCCAGCAGCTTAGAGCCAGGGGGTAGGAGTGAGCAGTTCTTC
TRBV7-3	.	TRBJ2-1	.	CASSQEHMGNEQFF	TGTGCCAGCAGTCAGGAACACATGGGCAATGAGCAGTTCTTC
TRBV19	.	TRBJ2-7	.	CATSGQSYEQYF	TGTGCCACCTCTGGACAGTCCTACGAGCAGTACTTC
TRBV7-2	.	TRBJ2-1	.	CASSLTRGNEQFF	TGTGCCAGCAGCTTAACCAGGGGCAATGAGCAGTTCTTC
TRBV12-3/TRBV12-4	.	TRBJ1-1	TRBD1	CASSRGQAAEAFF	TGTGCCAGCAGTAGAGGACAGGCGGCTGAAGCTTTCTTT
TRBV19	.	TRBJ1-4	TRBD1	CASMGQGAGSANEKLFF	TGTGCCAGTATGGGACAGGGGGCCGGCTCAGCTAATGAAAAACTGTTTTTT
TRBV18	.	TRBJ1-5	.	CASSPGGTGNQPQHF	TGTGCCAGCTCACCGGGGGGAACCGGCAATCAGCCCCAGCATTTT
TRBV18	once	TRBJ2-7	.	CASSPSPGVFSYEQYF	TGTGCCAGCTCACCCTCTCCGGGGGTGTTCTCCTACGAGCAGTACTTC
TRBV6-1	.	TRBJ1-4	.	CASSEIYREKLFF	TGTGCCAGCAGTGAGATCTATCGGGAAAAACTGTTTTTT
TRBV4-2	.	TRBJ1-2	TRBD1	CASSQDGGPQGGGYTF	TGTGCCAGCAGCCAAGATGGGGGCCCCCAGGGGGGTGGCTACACCTTC
TRBV25-1	.	TRBJ1-1	TRBD1	CASSEGDSLNTEAFF	TGTGCCAGCAGTGAAGGGGACAGTTTGAACACTGAAGCTTTCTTT
TRBV19	.	TRBJ2-7	TRBD2	CASTLGAGGEQYF	TGTGCCAGTACCCTGGGAGCGGGAGGCGAGCAGTACTTC
TRBV10-3	.	TRBJ2-7	.	CAISPTGGYEQYF	TGTGCCATCAGTCCTACCGGGGGCTACGAGCAGTACTTC